The rows below give T cell receptor beta chains drawn from one sample of a study of circulating and synovial CD4+ cells in juvenile arthritis. The table came from immunoSEQ multiplex PCR; TCRdb's copy has only in-frame clones and leaves some out. This table has more than 13,000 clones, approximately 80% appearing once. Sample: CD4+ T cells from synovial fluid. These receptors came from a human patient with juvenile idiopathic arthritis. Some clones in this sample may be carry-over from other donors' samples. Each CDR3 is given with its conserved first and last residue. D genes are given only for firm matches. Size is stated for part of the rows, as once, few or many counts, or as a class when the clone is expanded.

D	size	V	J	CDR3	DNA
-	-	TRBV6-1	TRBJ2-3	CASGLGGASTQYF	TGTGCCAGCGGTCTTGGAGGGGCGTCCACGCAGTATTTT
-	-	TRBV9	TRBJ1-1	CASSVAGLGEGTEAFF	TGTGCCAGCAGCGTAGCGGGTCTAGGGGAAGGAACTGAAGCTTTCTTT
TRBD2	once	TRBV30	TRBJ2-1	CAWSVFPGGLGGEQFF	TGTGCCTGGAGTGTATTCCCGGGAGGCCTGGGGGGGGAGCAGTTCTTC
-	few	TRBV6-6	TRBJ2-7	CASILADSYEQYF	TGTGCCAGCATATTGGCTGACTCCTACGAGCAGTACTTC
-	-	TRBV19	TRBJ2-7	CASSIGTAGGERYF	TGTGCCAGTAGTATAGGGACAGCTGGGGGCGAGCGGTACTTC
-	-	TRBV14	TRBJ1-6	CASSQDVGYNSPLHF	TGTGCCAGCAGCCAAGACGTCGGGTATAATTCACCCCTCCACTTT
TRBD2	-	TRBV5-4	TRBJ2-2	CASTRTSEAGELFF	TGTGCCAGCACTAGGACTAGCGAGGCCGGGGAGCTGTTTTTT
TRBD1	-	TRBV19	TRBJ1-5	CASSLHSSRGTGMGQPQHF	TGTGCCAGTAGTCTTCATTCTTCAAGAGGGACAGGTATGGGTCAGCCCCAGCATTTT
TRBD1	-	TRBV19	TRBJ1-1	CASSIRDRDFEAFF	TGTGCCAGTAGCATCCGGGACAGGGACTTTGAAGCTTTCTTT
TRBD1	-	TRBV28	TRBJ1-6	CASSPTLGQGSPLHF	TGTGCCAGCAGCCCAACCCTAGGACAGGGCTCACCCCTCCACTTT
TRBD1	few	TRBV6-6	TRBJ1-6	CANRGGGYNSPLHF	TGTGCCAACAGGGGTGGAGGCTATAATTCACCCCTCCACTTT
TRBD2	-	TRBV5-1	TRBJ2-2	CASSEGLTNTGELFF	TGCGCCAGCAGCGAGGGACTAACGAACACCGGGGAGCTGTTTTTT
-	-	TRBV4-2	TRBJ1-4	CASSPTTGEKLFF	TGTGCCAGCAGCCCTACGACCGGGGAAAAACTGTTTTTT
-	-	TRBV9	TRBJ2-7	CASSAAPTGSYEQYF	TGTGCCAGCAGCGCCGCCCCGACAGGCTCCTACGAGCAGTACTTC
-	medium-sized	TRBV18	TRBJ1-4	CASSPRGQANEKLFF	TGTGCCAGCTCACCACGGGGACAAGCTAATGAAAAACTGTTTTTT
-	-	TRBV27	TRBJ1-4	CASTNGPYEKLFF	TGTGCCAGCACCAATGGGCCTTATGAAAAACTGTTTTTT
TRBD1	-	TRBV25-1	TRBJ1-3	CASSEQGAQGNTIYF	TGTGCCAGCAGTGAGCAGGGGGCGCAAGGAAACACCATATATTTT
TRBD1	-	TRBV5-1	TRBJ2-7	CASVEGTGLAYEQYF	TGCGCCAGCGTGGAGGGGACAGGGTTAGCCTACGAGCAGTACTTC
TRBD1	-	TRBV7-6	TRBJ1-5	CASSLGQGAGGQPQHF	TGTGCCAGCAGCTTAGGACAGGGGGCCGGGGGTCAGCCCCAGCATTTT
-	-	TRBV9	TRBJ1-5	CASSVAVNQPQHF	TGTGCCAGCAGCGTAGCGGTCAATCAGCCCCAGCATTTT
-	few	TRBV7-2	TRBJ2-7	CASSASAGSYEQYF	TGTGCCAGCAGCGCCTCCGCAGGGTCCTACGAGCAGTACTTC
TRBD2	-	TRBV7-6	TRBJ2-5	CASSWVAGGQETQYF	TGTGCCAGCAGCTGGGTAGCGGGAGGTCAAGAGACCCAGTACTTC
TRBD1	-	TRBV4-2	TRBJ2-7	CASSQAEGQANEQYF	TGTGCCAGCAGCCAAGCAGAAGGACAGGCGAACGAGCAGTACTTC
TRBD1	-	TRBV28	TRBJ1-2	CASSPGTGGLGYTF	TGTGCCAGCAGTCCCGGGACAGGGGGTTTGGGCTACACCTTC
-	-	TRBV15	TRBJ2-7	CATSRDLGPSYEQYF	TGTGCCACCAGCAGAGATTTGGGGCCCTCCTACGAGCAGTACTTC
-	few	TRBV6-5	TRBJ1-2	CASSVEGGGYTF	TGTGCCAGCAGTGTGGAAGGGGGTGGCTACACCTTC